This passage covers 15 T cell receptor beta chains from one sample sequenced in a study of cytomegalovirus exposure and HLA in healthy donors. The PCR contained 60 Vbeta and 13 Jbeta primers. Clones were sequenced by immunoSEQ multiplex PCR, and TCRdb holds only the in-frame ones, with some missing. This table has fewer than 200,000 clones, 80% appearing once. The sequenced sample consisted of PBMCs. The receptors shown here come from a woman aged 45-59 years in good health and CMV-seropositive.

This chain uses TRBV4-1 with TRBJ2-3; 7 bases are a match to TRBD2. CDR3 size: 15 residues. In germline, CDR1 is MGHRA, CDR2 YSYEKL. Unmatched junction bases numbered 8, after V lost 5 bases and J lost 3 bases. Here the CDR3 DNA reads TGCGCCAGCAGCTCACCGGGACTAAATACAGATACGCAGTATTTT. It encodes CASSSPGLNTDTQYF.

V gene TRBV10-3 combines with J gene TRBJ2-4, with D hard to call. Per germline, CDR1 ENHRY and CDR2 SYGVKD. Trimming shortened V by 4 bases and J by 8 bases, and 9 bases separated the two germline ends. The CDR3 extends over 12 amino acids. In DNA form, the CDR3 reads TGTGCCATCAGTGCTCGCGGAGACATTCAGTACTTC. Protein sequence: CAISARGDIQYF.

The CDR3 coding sequence is TGCGCCAGCAGCCAAAAGGGACAGGGGGCCGCCTACGAGCAGTACTTC. This codes for CASSQKGQGAAYEQYF. This sequence joins TRBV4-3 and TRBJ2-7; 12 nucleotides align to TRBD1. This CDR3 has 16 residues. V lost 2 bases to trimming and J lost 2 bases; unmatched junction nucleotides: 4. Germline CDR1 LGHNA, CDR2 YSLEER.

The chain carries TRBV2 and TRBJ2-3; D possibly corresponds to TRBD1 (5 bases). CDR1 and CDR2 (germline): SNHLY, FYNNEI. Between the trimmed V and J ends, which lost 3 bases and 4 bases, there was a span of 8 bases. The CDR3 runs to 13 residues. CDR3 DNA sequence: TGTGCCAGCAGTGATCAGGGCTCAGATACGCAGTATTTT. Protein sequence: CASSDQGSDTQYF.

This rearrangement joins TRBV29-1 to TRBJ1-1, with TRBD1 matching 12 bases. The CDR3 spans 15 residues. Germline lookup yields CDR1 SQVTM and CDR2 ANQGSEA. The junction had 8 bases not matched to a gene; V was cut back by 4 bases and J by 5 bases. The CDR3 DNA reads TGCAGCGTTGCGGGACAGGGGGCGTTTGGGACTGAAGCTTTCTTT. Encoded protein: CSVAGQGAFGTEAFF.

In its sample, this clone was seen once. The V call is TRBV4-3, the J call TRBJ2-1; the D is unclear. CDR1 is LGHNA and CDR2 is YSLEER in the germline V gene. The CDR3 sequence is 15 residues long. The V gene lost 2 bases and the J gene lost 5 bases, with 13 bases spanning the gap. Here the CDR3 reads CASSQFSNFDNEQFF. The CDR3 DNA reads as TGCGCCAGCAGCCAATTTAGCAATTTCGACAATGAGCAGTTCTTC.

This chain links TRBV28 with TRBJ2-5, with unresolved D. The J call is in doubt because the DNA end fits TRBJ2-7 better. The CDR3 spans 15 residues. The germline V gene has CDR1 MDHEN and CDR2 SYDVKM. The CDR3 here is CASSSWSHKDYEQYF. The CDR3 coding sequence is TGTGCCAGCAGTTCCTGGAGTCATAAGGACTACGAGCAGTACTTC.

As regards this clone: Its ends do not fully match the called genes, so a read error is possible. In nucleotides, the CDR3 is TGTTCCAGCAGCTTACCCCTTTACGAGCAGTACTTC. Its protein product is CSSSLPLYEQYF. The chain combines TRBV7-9 with TRBJ2-7; D is ambiguous. The V gene's germline CDR1 is SEHNR and CDR2 FQNEAQ (reference sequence). The CDR3 is made up of 12 amino acids.

The rearrangement joins TRBV5-1 to TRBJ2-5, with 12 bases identical to TRBD2. The DNA end lines up better with TRBJ2-7; the J call may be wrong. The CDR3 extends over 15 amino acids. CDR1 and CDR2 from the germline V gene are SGHRS and YFSETQ. The CDR3 DNA reads as TGCGCCAGCAGCCCGGTCACTAGCGGGAGGTACGAGCAGTACTTC. Residues: CASSPVTSGRYEQYF.

This rearrangement joins TRBV27 to TRBJ1-1; TRBD1 aligns across 10 bases. The CDR3 runs to 15 residues. With 3 bases clipped from V and 2 bases from J, the junction kept 3 bases outside the gene matches. The germline gives CDR1 MNHEY, CDR2 SMNVEV (reference sequence). The CDR3 nucleotides read TGTGCCAGCAGTTTTCGACAGGGGGCCAACACTGAAGCTTTCTTT. Translation: CASSFRQGANTEAFF.

The genes are TRBV7-9 and TRBJ1-4; tentative D call: TRBD1 (6 bases). The CDR3 length is 16 residues. V shed 2 bases and J shed 5 bases, with 15 bases lying between them. CDR1 and CDR2 (germline): SEHNR, FQNEAQ (reference sequence). CDR3 nucleotides: TGTGCCAGCAGCTTATCGGGCAGGGGCGCAAATGAAAAACTGTTTTTT. Encoded protein: CASSLSGRGANEKLFF. The full variable domain, rest sourced from reference TRBV7-9 and TRBJ1-4, is DTGVSQNPRHKITKRGQNVTFRCDPISEHNRLYWYRQTLGQGPEFLTYFQNEAQLEKSRLLSDRFSAERPKGSFSTLEIQRTEQGDSAMYLCASSLSGRGANEKLFFGSGTQLSVL.

The V call is TRBV11-2, the J call TRBJ2-1; 10 bases agree with TRBD2. The germline V gene encodes CDR1 SGHAT and CDR2 FQNNGV. The CDR3 is 15 residues long. The junction had 16 bases not matched to a gene; V was cut back by 11 bases and J by 9 bases. The CDR3 reads CAVGGASGGYSEQFF. The CDR3 coding sequence is TGTGCCGTTGGGGGGGCTAGCGGGGGTTATAGTGAGCAGTTCTTC.

The V call is TRBV6-6, the J call TRBJ1-1, with 9 positions matching TRBD1. The CDR3 is 12 amino acids. The ends lost 6 bases at V and 10 bases at J; junction bases unmatched: 6. CDR1 and CDR2 from the germline V gene are MNHNY and SVGAGI (reference sequence). The CDR3 spells CASSLNRGLAFF. CDR3 in DNA: TGTGCCAGCAGCTTAAACAGGGGGCTAGCTTTCTTT.

The chain links TRBV2 to TRBJ2-2; 7 positions match TRBD1. CDR1 is SNHLY, CDR2 FYNNEI, per germline. Unmatched junction bases numbered 3, after V lost 6 bases and J lost 5 bases. The CDR3 is 13 residues long. The CDR3 DNA reads as TGTGCCAGCAGAGAGACAGGGACCGGGGAGCTGTTTTTT. Its translation is CASRETGTGELFF.

The chain employs TRBV10-3 and TRBJ1-6; 8 nucleotides agree with TRBD1. There are 13 residues in the CDR3. The V gene end was trimmed by 7 bases and the J gene end by 8 bases; junction bases not matched to a gene: 4. CDR1 ENHRY and CDR2 SYGVKD come from the germline V gene. The CDR3 coding sequence is TGTGCCATCAAGGACAGGGATGATTCACCCCTCCACTTT. This encodes CAIKDRDDSPLHF.